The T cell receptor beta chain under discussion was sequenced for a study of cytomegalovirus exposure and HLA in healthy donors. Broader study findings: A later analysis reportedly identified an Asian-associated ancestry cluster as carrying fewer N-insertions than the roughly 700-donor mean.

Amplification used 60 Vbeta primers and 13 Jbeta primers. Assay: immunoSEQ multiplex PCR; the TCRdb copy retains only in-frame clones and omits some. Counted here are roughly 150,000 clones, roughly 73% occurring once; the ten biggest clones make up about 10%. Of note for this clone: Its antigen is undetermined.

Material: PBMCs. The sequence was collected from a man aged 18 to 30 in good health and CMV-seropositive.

The DNA of the CDR3 is TGTGCCAGCAGCCAAGAAAAACAAAGGAGCTATGGCTACACCTTC. Protein product: CASSQEKQRSYGYTF. This chain uses TRBV7-2 with TRBJ1-2; no reliable D call. Per the germline V gene, CDR1 is SGHTA and CDR2 is FQGNSA. V gave up 5 bases and J gave up 4 bases, with 17 bases separating them. This CDR3 is built from 15 residues.